The clone carrying this TCR beta chain was seen at least ten times. Its antigen is as yet unknown. Fresh peripheral blood, 8 to 10 ml, was the source of the PBMCs. This sample is drawn from a study of T cells in Graves' hyperthyroidism and ophthalmopathy. The study's findings and limits: Ophthalmopathy stood apart from stable hyperthyroidism in a 13 V-J model. Researchers found most expanded thyroid clonotypes above 0.001 in blood as well.

The V end lost 5 bases, the J end lost 1 base, and 11 bases lay between the germline ends. CDR3 length: 14 amino acids. Amplified regions were TCR beta CDR3 sequences from RNA transcripts. The HTBI primer set served for first-round RT-PCR of the TCR CDR3. TCRdb analysed the multiplex PCR reads with MiXCR anew, one entry per CDR3 protein. The sample records some 600,000 distinct CDR3 sequences, approximately 13% being singletons. The chain couples TRBV12-3 or TRBV12-4 to TRBJ1-1; D remains ambiguous. The source material was blood. The TCR was taken from a woman under 40 with Graves' hyperthyroidism that later progressed to Graves' ophthalmopathy. As DNA, the CDR3 is TGTGCCAGCAGTCCATTTCTAGCGAACACTGAAGCTTTCTTT. Its translation: CASSPFLANTEAFF.